This T cell receptor (beta chain) was sequenced for a study of shared clonotypes between healthy human individuals. V shed 1 base and J shed 0 bases, with 8 bases lying between them. Germline V lookup: CDR1 SGHTS, CDR2 YDEGEE. The CDR3 contains 15 residues. The method was immunoSEQ multiplex PCR; TCRdb's version includes in-frame clones alone and lacks a portion of them. The sample consists of around 1.5 million clones, 98% of them appearing once. Overall study results and limits: Around 5% was the fraction of naive CD4 clonotypes found shared across four donors.

A remark on this clone: Its antigen is as yet unknown.

The chain combines TRBV5-8 with TRBJ2-4; TRBD1 or TRBD2 may be the D gene (6 bases each). This receptor was taken from a man in his thirties or forties in good health. Sequencing was done on a sample of naive CD4+ T cells sorted from blood. Regarding subset: CD45RA+ positively selected. The CDR3 here is CASSLRGEAKNIQYF. The CDR3 DNA reads as TGTGCCAGCAGCTTGAGGGGGGAAGCCAAAAACATTCAGTACTTC.